This T cell receptor (beta chain) was retrieved from a study of cytomegalovirus exposure and HLA in healthy donors. Study outcomes and limitations: A few chains linked to CMV were shown in vitro to be specific for CMV antigens.

Each donor's status was that of a healthy bone marrow donor. This PCR relied on a set of 60 Vbeta primers and 13 Jbeta primers. How the authors handled the data: The authors later counted about 80 million unique TCR beta chains, some 10 million of them shared. Method: immunoSEQ multiplex PCR; TCRdb's copy keeps in-frame clones and lacks some. V and J calls and clone size come straight from that table; D and trimming were deduced from the DNA. The table has about 200,000 clones, roughly 68% seen once. Note on this clone: What it binds is not known.

Trimming took 4 bases from V and 5 from J; bases not matched to a gene: 5. Per germline, CDR1 SGHTS and CDR2 YDEGEE. The CDR3 runs 15 residues. The TCR was taken from a middle-aged man in good health and CMV-seropositive. Sequencing was performed on PBMCs. The V gene is TRBV5-8, the J gene TRBJ2-5, with TRBD2 matching over 13 bases. For the CDR3, the DNA is TGTGCCAGCAGCCCGGGGACTAGCGGGGTGGAGACCCAGTACTTC. Its protein product is CASSPGTSGVETQYF.